The following is a T cell receptor (beta chain) sequence with its context. As yet, its antigen is unknown. Vbeta (60) and Jbeta (13) primers were used in the PCR. Using immunoSEQ multiplex PCR, the repertoire was profiled, and TCRdb retains in-frame clones only, with some absent. The repertoire includes approximately 150,000 clones, 85% of them detected once, and 2% to 3% sits in the top ten. This record comes from a study of cytomegalovirus exposure and HLA in healthy donors. Points from the study as a whole: It was likely that a cluster of highly shared sequence variants was a sequencing artifact. Reportedly, diagnosis of cytomegalovirus status by the classifier showed high specificity and sensitivity.

The CDR3 sequence is 14 residues long. V lost 5 bases, J lost 3 bases, and 14 bases lay in between. Germline loops: CDR1 PRHDT, CDR2 FYEKMQ (reference sequence). This chain joins TRBV13 and TRBJ2-7; D remains unclear. The sample taken for sequencing was PBMCs. This receptor was obtained from a man younger than 40 in good health and CMV-seropositive. The CDR3 DNA sequence: TGTGCCAGCAGCCCGAGTGTAAGAGACTACGAGCAGTACTTC. It translates to CASSPSVRDYEQYF.